Described below is a single T cell receptor beta chain sequence and its context. Trimming cost V 1 base and J 5 bases, with 12 bases left between them. The CDR3 totals 13 residues. Germline V gene data show CDR1 as SQVTM and CDR2 as ANQGSEA. The record originates from a study of spatial heterogeneity in lung cancer. Stated time point: sample taken at primary tumor resection. No cells were sorted before sequencing. The whole RNA sequenced was extracted from tumor, nontumor lung or frozen PBMC. Donation came from about 72 patients with untreated early-stage non-small cell lung cancer. TCRdb re-analysed the 5' RACE reads in MiXCR, keeping a single row per CDR3 protein. The table has 1,600 or so distinct CDR3 sequences, roughly 26% seen once.

The source material was PBMCs, sampled at surgery. The receptor comes from a male donor with early-stage non-small cell lung cancer. The chain uses TRBV29-1 and TRBJ2-7, with D possibly being TRBD1 (7 bases). Here the CDR3 DNA reads TGCAGCGTTGAAGGGGCAGGGGGGCACGAGCAGTACTTC. It specifies CSVEGAGGHEQYF.